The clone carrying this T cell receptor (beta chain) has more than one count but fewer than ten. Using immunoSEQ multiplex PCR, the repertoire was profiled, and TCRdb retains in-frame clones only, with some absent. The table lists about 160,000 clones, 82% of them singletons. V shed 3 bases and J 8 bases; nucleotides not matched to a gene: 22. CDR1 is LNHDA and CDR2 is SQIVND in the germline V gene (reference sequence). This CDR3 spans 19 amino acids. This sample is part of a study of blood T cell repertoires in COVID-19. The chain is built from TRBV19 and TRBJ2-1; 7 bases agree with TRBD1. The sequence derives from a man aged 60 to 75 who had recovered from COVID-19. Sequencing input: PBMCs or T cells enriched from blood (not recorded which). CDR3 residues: CASSIWQGLPRGHEDEQFF. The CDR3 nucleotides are TGTGCCAGTAGTATTTGGCAGGGGCTACCTAGGGGGCATGAGGATGAGCAGTTCTTC.